These T cell receptor beta chains were read from a single sample in a study of T cell responses to AZD1222 COVID-19 vaccine. Using immunoSEQ multiplex PCR, the repertoire was profiled, and TCRdb retains in-frame clones only, with some absent. This sample has some 130,000 clones, with roughly 80% found just once. Sample: peripheral blood, taken on day 0 of AZD1222 vaccination. The receptors derive from an adult in good health. The CDR3 runs from the conserved cysteine through the conserved F or W. D genes are given only for firm matches. The size of a clone is reported for some rows only, either as once, few or many, or as a class for expanded clones.

j_call | d_call | v_call | clone_size | cdr3_nt | cdr3_aa
TRBJ1-1 | NA | TRBV28 | NA | TGTGCCAGCAGTTCCTCCCCCGGATTCATGAACACTGAAGCTTTCTTT | CASSSSPGFMNTEAFF
TRBJ2-2 | TRBD1 | TRBV5-1 | NA | TGCGCCAGCAGCGCCGGGACAGGGGGCGAGGCGAACACCGGGGAGCTGTTTTTT | CASSAGTGGEANTGELFF
TRBJ1-1 | NA | TRBV11-2 | NA | TGTGCCAGTATCTCCGGGAGGGCTTACACTGAAGCTTTCTTT | CASISGRAYTEAFF
TRBJ1-5 | NA | TRBV19 | NA | TGTGCCAGTAGTATAGATCGGGGGAGCAATCAGCCCCAGCATTTT | CASSIDRGSNQPQHF
TRBJ2-7 | NA | TRBV5-6 | NA | TGTGCCAGCAGCTTCAGGACCCGCTCCTACGAGCAGTACTTC | CASSFRTRSYEQYF
TRBJ1-4 | NA | TRBV2 | NA | TGTGCCAGCTTACAGGGATCTGAAAAACTGTTTTTT | CASLQGSEKLFF
TRBJ1-2 | NA | TRBV5-6 | NA | TGTGCCAGCAGCTTGGCGAGGGGTATGGGCTACACCTTC | CASSLARGMGYTF
TRBJ1-2 | NA | TRBV7-8 | few | TGTGCCAGCAGCTTAGCAGGGGCTAACTATGGCTACACCTTC | CASSLAGANYGYTF
TRBJ1-2 | NA | TRBV3-1/TRBV3-2 | NA | TGTGCCAGCAGCCAGGACAGCCTTCATACCTCTCGCTATGGCTACACCTTC | CASSQDSLHTSRYGYTF
TRBJ1-1 | NA | TRBV7-3 | once | TGTGCCAGCAGCTCCCAAGGCAACACTGAAGCTTTCTTT | CASSSQGNTEAFF
TRBJ1-1 | TRBD1 | TRBV6-5 | NA | TGTGCCAGCCTGACAGGGGGCAAGTACCGCCAAGCTTTCTTT | CASLTGGKYRQAFF
TRBJ2-1 | TRBD2 | TRBV19 | NA | TGTGCCAGTAGTATAAGGGGTGGACTAGCCGTCCCCTACAATGAGCAGTTCTTC | CASSIRGGLAVPYNEQFF
TRBJ1-6 | NA | TRBV27 | NA | TGTGCCAGCAGCCTCTTCGGACGGGGGGATTCACCCCTCCACTTT | CASSLFGRGDSPLHF
TRBJ2-5 | TRBD1 | TRBV3-1/TRBV3-2 | NA | TGTGCCAGCAGCCCGGACAGGGAAGAGACCCAGTACTTC | CASSPDREETQYF
TRBJ1-2 | NA | TRBV19 | NA | TGTGCCAGTAGTCCCCTGCTTCCTGATGGCTACACCTTC | CASSPLLPDGYTF
TRBJ1-1 | NA | TRBV5-6 | NA | TGTGCCAGCAGCTTGGCCGGGAAGAGCACTGAAGCTTTCTTT | CASSLAGKSTEAFF
TRBJ1-5 | NA | TRBV6-1 | NA | TGTGCCAGCAGTGATGGCCCCGCGCTGGGGCAGCCCCAGCATTTT | CASSDGPALGQPQHF
TRBJ1-2 | TRBD1 | TRBV5-6 | NA | TGTGCCAGCAGCCGGGACAGGTGGAGTGGCTACACCTTC | CASSRDRWSGYTF
TRBJ1-3 | TRBD1 | TRBV3-1/TRBV3-2 | NA | TGTGCCAGCAGCCAGGGACAGGGGAGAAACACCATATATTTT | CASSQGQGRNTIYF
TRBJ2-4 | TRBD2 | TRBV30 | NA | TGTGCCTGGAGTGAGCTAGCGGGGTGGAACATTCAGTACTTC | CAWSELAGWNIQYF
TRBJ2-7 | TRBD1 | TRBV5-4 | NA | TGTGCCAGCAGCTTACCGGGACAGGTTTCCTACGAGCAGTACTTC | CASSLPGQVSYEQYF
TRBJ1-4 | NA | TRBV5-1 | NA | TGCGCCAGCAGCTCGGGACTCGGTCGGGAAAAACTGTTTTTT | CASSSGLGREKLFF
TRBJ1-1 | NA | TRBV5-1 | NA | TGCGCCAGCAGCTTGGCCGAGAACACTGAAGCTTTCTTT | CASSLAENTEAFF
TRBJ2-2 | TRBD2 | TRBV9 | few | TGTGCCAGCAGCGTAGGGCTAGCGGGAAACACCGGGGAGCTGTTTTTT | CASSVGLAGNTGELFF
TRBJ1-1 | TRBD1 | TRBV11-2 | NA | TGTGCCAGCAGCCCTCTCCCCGACAGGGCTGAAGCTTTCTTT | CASSPLPDRAEAFF
TRBJ2-1 | NA | TRBV27 | once | TGTGCCAGCAGTCCCTCGATGACAGGTCCGCACAATGAGCAGTTCTTC | CASSPSMTGPHNEQFF
TRBJ1-4 | NA | TRBV30 | NA | TGTGCCTGGAGTGGGCTGACTTATGAACTGTTTTTT | CAWSGLTYELFF
TRBJ2-3 | NA | TRBV28 | once | TGTGCCAGCGAGGGGGGGACTAAGTCGACAGATACGCAGTATTTT | CASEGGTKSTDTQYF
TRBJ1-2 | TRBD1 | TRBV28 | few | TGTGCCAGCAGGTCCCGACAGGGGGGCTCCTATGGCTACACCTTC | CASRSRQGGSYGYTF
TRBJ1-5 | NA | TRBV10-3 | NA | TGTGCCATCAGTGAAGGGCCCGGTCAGCCCCAGCATTTT | CAISEGPGQPQHF
TRBJ1-4 | NA | TRBV27 | few | TGTGCCAGTGGATCGGGGGGGGCAGGTAATGAAAAACTGTTTTTT | CASGSGGAGNEKLFF
TRBJ1-1 | NA | TRBV19 | NA | TGTGCCAGTAGTCCCGGACAGAACACTGAAGCTTTCTTT | CASSPGQNTEAFF
TRBJ1-2 | NA | TRBV19 | NA | TGTGCCAGTACCCGGACGGCGGGGTATGGCTACACCTTC | CASTRTAGYGYTF
TRBJ1-1 | NA | TRBV30 | once | TGTGCCTGGTCACCTATTTTGAACACTGAAGCTTTCTTT | CAWSPILNTEAFF
TRBJ1-3 | TRBD1 | TRBV30 | NA | TGTGCCTGGAGTGGAGGGGGCGAGGGAAACACCATATATTTT | CAWSGGGEGNTIYF
TRBJ2-1 | NA | TRBV20-1 | NA | TGCAGTGCTAGACGGGCAGGGGAGCAGTTCTTC | CSARRAGEQFF
TRBJ1-1 | TRBD1 | TRBV18 | NA | TGTGCCAGCTCACCACCGAATCGACAGGGGCACAGCGGTATCACTGAAGCTTTCTTT | CASSPPNRQGHSGITEAFF
TRBJ2-2 | NA | TRBV15 | NA | TGTGCCACCAGCAGAGCAGGGTCCCCCGGGGAGCTGTTTTTT | CATSRAGSPGELFF
TRBJ1-2 | TRBD1 | TRBV6-5 | NA | TGTGCCAGCAGATCCGACAGGGGGCAAGGCTACACCTTC | CASRSDRGQGYTF
TRBJ2-5 | NA | TRBV7-2 | NA | TGTGCCAGCAGCTTCGGTGGACAGATACGCTTGGGGCGGACCCAGTACTTC | CASSFGGQIRLGRTQYF
TRBJ1-2 | NA | TRBV12-3/TRBV12-4 | NA | TGTGCCAGCAGTTACCAGGACGGCTATGGCTACACCTTC | CASSYQDGYGYTF